The rows below give T cell receptor beta chains drawn from one sample of a study of blood T cell repertoires in COVID-19. TCRdb's copy holds only in-frame clones and misses some; the assay was immunoSEQ multiplex PCR. The sample shows fewer than 70,000 clones, 70% to 90% of them seen only once. The sequencing input was peripheral blood. The receptors were sampled from a woman between 55 and 75 years old with acute or convalescent COVID-19. Both conserved end residues are part of each CDR3. The D gene is left open where the match is weak. Clone size is shown for a subset of rows, as once, few, many or a class of expanded clone.

>-|-|TRBJ2-1|TRBV30
CAWSAQTPGIEQFF
TGTGCCTGGAGTGCCCAGACCCCAGGGATCGAGCAGTTCTTC
>TRBD2|-|TRBJ2-3|TRBV28
CASSKYYRGLASDTQYF
TGTGCCAGCAGTAAATATTACCGGGGACTAGCATCGGATACGCAGTATTTT
>TRBD2|-|TRBJ2-3|TRBV5-1
CASSPGLVGSTDTQYF
TGCGCCAGCAGCCCGGGACTAGTAGGGAGCACAGATACGCAGTATTTT
>TRBD2|-|TRBJ2-1|TRBV6-1
CASSEAAAGVSRNEQFF
TGTGCCAGCAGTGAAGCCGCGGCGGGAGTTTCCCGCAATGAGCAGTTCTTC
>-|-|TRBJ1-2|TRBV19
CASSIFGQGPYGYTF
TGTGCCAGTAGTATATTCGGGCAGGGGCCTTATGGCTACACCTTC
>-|-|TRBJ2-7|TRBV3-1/TRBV3-2
CASSQFSYEQYF
TGTGCCAGCAGCCAATTCAGCTACGAGCAGTACTTC
>-|-|TRBJ1-6|TRBV21-1
CARGGGRNSPLHF
TGTGCCAGGGGGGGTGGACGAAATTCACCCCTCCACTTT
>-|-|TRBJ2-3|TRBV5-1
CASSLAAPSTDTQYF
TGCGCCAGCAGCTTAGCGGCGCCTAGCACAGATACGCAGTATTTT
>TRBD1|-|TRBJ2-5|TRBV24-1
CATSDYPGTGKQETQYF
TGTGCCACCAGTGATTATCCCGGGACAGGGAAGCAAGAGACCCAGTACTTC
>-|once|TRBJ1-2|TRBV27
CASSLRTGNYGYTF
TGTGCCAGCAGTTTAAGGACCGGGAATTATGGCTACACCTTC
>TRBD2|few|TRBJ2-5|TRBV3-1/TRBV3-2
CASSQDTSGIRKETQYF
TGTGCCAGCAGCCAAGATACTAGCGGGATCAGAAAAGAGACCCAGTACTTC
>-|-|TRBJ1-2|TRBV6-5
CASSSAPGGAYGYTF
TGTGCCAGCAGCTCAGCCCCGGGAGGGGCCTATGGCTACACCTTC
>TRBD2|-|TRBJ2-1|TRBV5-4
CASSPPSGAYNEQFF
TGTGCCAGCAGCCCACCTAGCGGGGCCTACAATGAGCAGTTCTTC
>-|-|TRBJ1-3|TRBV19
CASTLQGFYGNTIYF
TGTGCCAGTACTCTTCAGGGGTTCTATGGAAACACCATATATTTT
>-|-|TRBJ1-2|TRBV9
CASSVSQWGGYTF
TGTGCCAGCAGCGTCTCACAGTGGGGCGGCTACACCTTC
>TRBD1|-|TRBJ1-2|TRBV7-9
CASSLQGADGYTF
TGTGCCAGCAGCTTACAGGGGGCGGACGGCTACACCTTC
>TRBD1|-|TRBJ1-4|TRBV6-5
CASSFIQGDGNEKLFF
TGTGCCAGCAGTTTCATACAGGGGGACGGTAATGAAAAACTGTTTTTT
>-|once|TRBJ2-7|TRBV3-1/TRBV3-2
CASSQDRLAGLHEQYF
TGTGCCAGCAGCCAGGACAGACTAGCCGGATTGCACGAGCAGTACTTC
>-|-|TRBJ2-4|TRBV6-1
CASSELPLDRNIQYF
TGTGCCAGCAGTGAACTCCCCTTGGACAGAAACATTCAGTACTTC
>-|-|TRBJ2-1|TRBV24-1
CATSDYAGASYNEQFF
TGTGCCACCAGTGATTATGCGGGGGCTAGCTACAATGAGCAGTTCTTC
>TRBD1|-|TRBJ1-2|TRBV7-9
CASSPRQGNYGYTF
TGTGCCAGCAGCCCCCGACAGGGGAACTATGGCTACACCTTC
>TRBD1|once|TRBJ1-6|TRBV7-3
CASSPAGGNNSPLHF
TGTGCCAGCAGCCCCGCAGGGGGAAATAATTCACCCCTCCACTTT
>TRBD2|-|TRBJ2-5|TRBV19
CASSERERETQYF
TGTGCCAGTAGCGAGCGGGAACGGGAGACCCAGTACTTC
>-|-|TRBJ1-6|TRBV27
CASSLEGFNSPLHF
TGTGCCAGCAGTTTGGAGGGGTTCAATTCACCCCTCCACTTT
>TRBD1|once|TRBJ1-2|TRBV5-1
CASSSTGTYGYTF
TGCGCCAGCAGCTCGACAGGGACCTATGGCTACACCTTC
>-|-|TRBJ2-3|TRBV25-1
CASSPRRVTDTQYF
TGTGCCAGCAGTCCACGGAGGGTTACAGATACGCAGTATTTT
>-|-|TRBJ2-3|TRBV7-2
CASSLLKAFTGDTQYF
TGTGCCAGCAGCTTGTTGAAGGCCTTCACGGGGGATACGCAGTATTTT
>-|-|TRBJ2-1|TRBV2
CASSEARQVRLFF
TGTGCCAGCAGTGAAGCAAGGCAGGTTCGTTTGTTCTTC
>-|-|TRBJ1-2|TRBV2
CASSAQGLNYGYTF
TGTGCCAGCAGTGCTCAGGGGTTGAACTATGGCTACACCTTC
>TRBD1|many|TRBJ1-2|TRBV29-1
CSSRDSGGDGYTF
TGCAGCAGCCGGGACAGCGGAGGGGATGGCTACACCTTC
>TRBD2|-|TRBJ2-6|TRBV3-1/TRBV3-2
CASSQAGLAGGGGANVLTF
TGTGCCAGCAGCCAAGCGGGACTAGCGGGGGGAGGAGGGGCCAACGTCCTGACTTTC
>TRBD1|-|TRBJ1-5|TRBV6-2/TRBV6-3
CASSFDAGQGGDQPQHF
TGTGCCAGCAGTTTCGACGCGGGACAGGGAGGGGATCAGCCCCAGCATTTT
>TRBD1|-|TRBJ2-1|TRBV24-1
CATGQGAREQFF
TGTGCCACCGGACAGGGGGCTCGGGAGCAGTTCTTC
>TRBD1|-|TRBJ2-7|TRBV6-5
CASNAGGTAYEQYF
TGTGCCAGCAACGCAGGGGGAACCGCCTACGAGCAGTACTTC
>TRBD1|-|TRBJ2-7|TRBV11-2
CASSLLIDRVPYEQYF
TGTGCCAGCAGCCTCCTGATCGACAGGGTACCCTACGAGCAGTACTTC